The present T cell receptor (beta chain) was sequenced within a study of blood T cell repertoires in COVID-19. In the authors' methods: Nucleated cell number was recorded as an estimate derived from reference gene primer amplification. Some clones are missing from TCRdb's copy, which holds only in-frame ones; the method was immunoSEQ multiplex PCR. The V and J calls and clone size come from that table; D and trimming were worked out from the DNA. Altogether approximately 250,000 clones are present, 80% to 90% being singletons, with the ten largest covering around 4.1%. The J segment lost 7 bases and the V segment lost 2 bases, leaving 4 bases of the junction unmatched. The CDR3 has 13 amino acids. Germline values: CDR1 MDHEN, CDR2 SYDVKM. Assignment of participants to cohorts was predicated upon participant-reported clinical history.

The sequenced material came from PBMCs or T cells enriched from blood (not recorded which). The gene calls are TRBV28 and TRBJ1-2; 7 nucleotides align to TRBD1. The sequence came from a man aged 25-45 years with acute COVID-19. The chain's CDR3 is CASSLKTGLGYTF. CDR3 nucleotide sequence: TGTGCCAGCAGTTTAAAGACAGGGCTTGGCTACACCTTC.